The T cell receptor (beta chain) described here comes from a study of T cell repertoires in cytomegalovirus infection. As regards this clonotype: Its target is unknown.

CDR3 length equals 13 residues. Trimming left V 7 bases short and J 5 bases short, with 14 bases between. Germline values: CDR1 SGHRS, CDR2 YFSETQ. Via MiXCR, TCRdb re-called the reads, giving one row per CDR3 protein. The sample lists about 69,000 distinct CDR3 sequences, approximately 30% occurring once. The sequence came from a human donor in good health (CMV status not recorded). Some clones in this sample may be carry-over from other donors' samples. Sequenced material: CD8+ T cells from cultured PBMCs, taken from culture after CMV antigen stimulation. The chain combines TRBV5-1 with TRBJ2-3; a weak D match, TRBD1 (5 bases). CDR3 residues: CASYGRGKDTQYF. The CDR3 DNA reads TGCGCCAGCTACGGAAGGGGCAAAGATACGCAGTATTTT.